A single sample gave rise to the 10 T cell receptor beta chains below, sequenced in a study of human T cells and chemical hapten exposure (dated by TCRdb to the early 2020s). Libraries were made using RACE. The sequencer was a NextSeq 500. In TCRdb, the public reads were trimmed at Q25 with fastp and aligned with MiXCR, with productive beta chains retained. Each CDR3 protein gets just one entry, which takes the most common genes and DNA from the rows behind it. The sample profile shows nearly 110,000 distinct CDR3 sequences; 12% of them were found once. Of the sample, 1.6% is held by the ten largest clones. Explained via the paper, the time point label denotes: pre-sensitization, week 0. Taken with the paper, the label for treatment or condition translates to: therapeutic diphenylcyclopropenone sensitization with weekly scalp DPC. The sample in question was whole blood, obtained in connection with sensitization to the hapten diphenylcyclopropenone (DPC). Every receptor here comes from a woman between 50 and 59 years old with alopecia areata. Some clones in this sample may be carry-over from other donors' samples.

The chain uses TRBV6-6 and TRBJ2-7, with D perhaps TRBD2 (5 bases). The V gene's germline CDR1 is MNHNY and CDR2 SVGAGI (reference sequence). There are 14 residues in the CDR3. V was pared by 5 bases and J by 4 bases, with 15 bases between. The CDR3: CASSMTGESYEQYF. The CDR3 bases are TGTGCCAGCAGTATGACCGGGGAGTCGTACGAGCAGTACTTC.

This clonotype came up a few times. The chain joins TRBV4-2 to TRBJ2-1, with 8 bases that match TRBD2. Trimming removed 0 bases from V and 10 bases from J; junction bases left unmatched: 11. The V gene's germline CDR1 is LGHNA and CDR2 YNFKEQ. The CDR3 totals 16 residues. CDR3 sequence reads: CASSQDYLAGVYEQFF. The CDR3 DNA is TGTGCCAGCAGCCAAGATTACCTAGCGGGTGTTTACGAGCAGTTCTTC.

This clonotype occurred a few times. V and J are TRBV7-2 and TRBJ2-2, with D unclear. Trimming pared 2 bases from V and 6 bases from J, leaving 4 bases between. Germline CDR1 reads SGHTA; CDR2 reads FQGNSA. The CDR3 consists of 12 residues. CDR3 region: CASSLPPGELFF. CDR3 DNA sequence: TGTGCCAGCAGCTTACCCCCCGGGGAGCTGTTTTTT.

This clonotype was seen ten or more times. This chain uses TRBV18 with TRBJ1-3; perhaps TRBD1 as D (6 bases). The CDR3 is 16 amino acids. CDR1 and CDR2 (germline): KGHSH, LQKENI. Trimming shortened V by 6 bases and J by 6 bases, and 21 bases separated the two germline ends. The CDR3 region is CASSLTRGQWENTIYF. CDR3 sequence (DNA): TGTGCCAGCTCCTTAACCAGAGGACAGTGGGAAAACACCATATATTTT.

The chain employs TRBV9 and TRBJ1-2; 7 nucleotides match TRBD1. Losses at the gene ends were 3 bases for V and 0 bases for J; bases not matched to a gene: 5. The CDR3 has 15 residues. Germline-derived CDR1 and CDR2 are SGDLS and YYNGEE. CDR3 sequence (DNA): TGTGCCAGCAGCGCAGACAGGGTAGCTAACTATGGCTACACCTTC. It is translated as CASSADRVANYGYTF.

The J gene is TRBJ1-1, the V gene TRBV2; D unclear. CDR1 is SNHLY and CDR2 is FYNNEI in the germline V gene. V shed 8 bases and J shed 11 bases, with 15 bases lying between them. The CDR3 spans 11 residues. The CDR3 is CASVDLKEAFF. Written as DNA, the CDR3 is TGTGCCAGCGTGGACCTGAAGGAGGCTTTCTTT.

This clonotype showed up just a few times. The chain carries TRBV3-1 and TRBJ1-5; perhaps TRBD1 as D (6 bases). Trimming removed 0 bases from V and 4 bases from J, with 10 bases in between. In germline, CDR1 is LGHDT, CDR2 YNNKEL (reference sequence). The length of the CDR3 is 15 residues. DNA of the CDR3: TGTGCCAGCAGCCAAGATCCAGGGGTTAATCAGCCCCAGCATTTT. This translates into CASSQDPGVNQPQHF. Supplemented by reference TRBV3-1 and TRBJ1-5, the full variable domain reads DTAVSQTPKYLVTQMGNDKSIKCEQNLGHDTMYWYKQDSKKFLKIMFSYNNKELIINETVPNRFSPKSPDKAHLNLHINSLELGDSAVYFCASSQDPGVNQPQHFGDGTRLSIL.

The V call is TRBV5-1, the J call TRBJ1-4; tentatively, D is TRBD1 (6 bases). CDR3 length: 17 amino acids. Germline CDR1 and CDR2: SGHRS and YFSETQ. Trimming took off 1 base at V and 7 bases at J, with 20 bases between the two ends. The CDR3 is CASSLSTGQKGGEKLFF. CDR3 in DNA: TGCGCCAGCAGCTTGAGTACCGGACAGAAAGGCGGTGAAAAACTGTTTTTT.

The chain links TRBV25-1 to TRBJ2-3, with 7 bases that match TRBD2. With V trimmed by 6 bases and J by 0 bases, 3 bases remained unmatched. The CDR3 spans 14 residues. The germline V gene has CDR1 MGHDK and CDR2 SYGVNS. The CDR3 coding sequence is TGTGCCAGCAGCGGGGGGTTGAGCACAGATACGCAGTATTTT. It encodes CASSGGLSTDTQYF.

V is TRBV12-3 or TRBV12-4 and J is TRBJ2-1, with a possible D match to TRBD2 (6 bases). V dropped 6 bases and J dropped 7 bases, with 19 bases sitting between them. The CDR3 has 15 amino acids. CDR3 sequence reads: CASSSLYLEGNEQFF. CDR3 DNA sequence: TGTGCCAGCAGCTCCCTTTACCTGGAGGGGAATGAGCAGTTCTTC.